This passage covers 25 T cell receptor beta chains from one sample sequenced in a study of Ad26.COV2.S vaccination and SARS-CoV-2 variants (TCRdb year 2021). The protocol used for the library was the immunoSEQ multiplex PCR assay. As stored in TCRdb, this immuneACCESS dataset retains in-frame rearrangements with V and J assigned. A fraction of the clones does not appear; measured against another copy, unresolved V genes explain less than half of the discrepancy, and the remainder lacks a known reason. The sample profile shows around 340,000 clones; roughly 89% of them were found once. The ten largest make up under 6% of the sample. Taken with the paper, the label for treatment or condition translates to: some 20 received Ad26.COV2.S at low or high dose, single or two shots; 5 received placebo; per-sample allocation not given. For vaccine and placebo recipients, the sequenced repertoires came from samples collected on day 63 after the first injection.

The input for sequencing was peripheral blood, taken in a trial of Ad26.COV2.S vaccine versus placebo. These receptors were obtained from a person between 18 and 60 years old who received the Ad26.COV2.S COVID-19 vaccine or a placebo.

V usage is TRBV6-1 and J usage is TRBJ2-7; 8 nucleotides align to TRBD2. Germline V gene lookup returns CDR1 MNHNS and CDR2 SASEGT. Trimming at V came to 0 bases and at J to 13 bases, leaving 8 bases not matched to a gene. This CDR3 has 13 amino acids. CDR3 in DNA: TGTGCCAGCAGTGAAGCGCTTCTAGCGGGCTTTTACTTC. This encodes CASSEALLAGFYF.

In its sample, this clone was seen once. The CDR3 DNA reads as TGCGCCAGCAGCCAAACCTCGGGGGGCTACAATGAGCAGTTCTTC. This sequence encodes CASSQTSGGYNEQFF. The chain couples TRBV4-1 to TRBJ2-1, with 7 bases matching TRBD2. The J segment lost 3 bases and the V segment lost 2 bases, leaving 4 bases of the junction unmatched. The CDR3 totals 15 residues. Germline CDR1 MGHRA, CDR2 YSYEKL.

The chain employs TRBV9 and TRBJ2-2; 9 bases fit TRBD2. Germline V CDR1 and CDR2: SGDLS, YYNGEE. CDR3 length: 16 amino acids. Trimming at V came to 4 bases and at J to 3 bases, leaving 7 bases not matched to a gene. The CDR3 loop reads CASSPRGGLDTGELFF. In nucleotides, the CDR3 is TGTGCCAGCAGCCCGCGGGGGGGGCTGGACACCGGGGAGCTGTTTTTT.

The chain carries TRBV7-8 and TRBJ1-1; D remains unclear. CDR1 is SGHVS and CDR2 is FQNEAQ in the germline V gene. Trimming removed 3 bases from V and 1 base from J, with 9 bases in between. CDR3 length equals 14 residues. CDR3 bases: TGTGCCAGCAGCTTTAGGTGGGGGAACACTGAAGCTTTCTTT. Protein: CASSFRWGNTEAFF. The full variable domain, its missing parts supplied by reference TRBV7-8 and TRBJ1-1, is GAGVSQSPRYKVAKRGQDVALRCDPISGHVSLFWYQQALGQGPEFLTYFQNEAQLDKSGLPSDRFFAERPEGSVSTLKIQRTQQEDSAVYLCASSFRWGNTEAFFGQGTRLTVV.

This clone was seen more than once but under ten times. This chain connects TRBV9 to TRBJ2-1, with 10 positions matching TRBD2. V trimming: 2 bases; J trimming: 4 bases; junction bases outside the gene matches: 0. There are 14 residues in the CDR3. Germline CDR1 and CDR2: SGDLS and YYNGEE. The DNA for the CDR3 is TGTGCCAGCAGCGTGACTAGCGGGTACAATGAGCAGTTCTTC. This encodes CASSVTSGYNEQFF.

The V gene is TRBV3-1 (or the pseudogene TRBV3-2), the J gene TRBJ1-2; possible D gene TRBD1, 6 bases. Between the trimmed V and J ends, which lost 2 bases and 8 bases, there was a span of 12 bases. The CDR3 has 13 residues. Looked up from germline, CDR1 is LGHDT and CDR2 is YNNKEL (reference sequence). CDR3 residues: CASSQRGGLGYTF. CDR3 DNA: TGTGCCAGCAGCCAAAGGGGGGGCCTAGGCTACACCTTC.

The V gene is TRBV15, the J gene TRBJ1-1; 7 positions agree with TRBD1. Germline V gene lookup returns CDR1 LNHNV and CDR2 YYDKDF (reference sequence). This CDR3 comprises 15 residues. Trimming removed 8 bases from V and 3 bases from J; junction bases left unmatched: 12. The DNA of the CDR3 is TGTGCCACCGGGACAGAGACCGAGATTGACACTGAAGCTTTCTTT. Its protein is CATGTETEIDTEAFF.

The chain joins TRBV10-3 to TRBJ2-2; 10 nucleotides align to TRBD1. The CDR3 is 14 amino acids. The germline gives CDR1 ENHRY, CDR2 SYGVKD. With V trimmed by 7 bases and J by 7 bases, 6 bases remained unmatched. CDR3 bases: TGTGCCATCACCGGACAGGGGGAGAGCGGGGAGCTGTTTTTT. Its translation is CAITGQGESGELFF.

This sequence joins TRBV2 and TRBJ2-2, with 9 bases identical to TRBD1. The length of the CDR3 is 18 residues. Looked up from germline, CDR1 is SNHLY and CDR2 is FYNNEI. V was pared by 2 bases and J by 4 bases, with 11 bases of the junction left unmatched. DNA of the CDR3: TGTGCCAGCAGTGAAATAAAAGGGACAGGGCTAGCCACCGGGGAGCTGTTTTTT. Its protein is CASSEIKGTGLATGELFF.

CDR3 region: CASSQESSLIGGSGNTIYF. The CDR3 DNA is TGCGCCAGCAGCCAAGAGTCCTCTCTTATCGGAGGCTCTGGAAACACCATATATTTT. The rearrangement joins TRBV4-3 to TRBJ1-3; the D is unclear. With 0 bases removed from V and 0 bases from J, the gap between germline ends came to 18 bases. Germline V gene sequence: CDR1 LGHNA, CDR2 YSLEER. The CDR3 extends over 19 amino acids.

The table lists this clone with a few counts. The chain carries TRBV5-6 and TRBJ2-2; D is unresolved. From germline, CDR1 is SGHDT and CDR2 YYEEEE. The ends were cut back, 4 bases at V and 5 bases at J, with 6 bases in the middle. CDR3 length equals 12 residues. As DNA, the CDR3 is TGTGCCAGCAGCGTTGGAACCGGGGAGCTGTTTTTT. Residues: CASSVGTGELFF.

CDR3 nucleotide sequence: TGTGCCAGCAGCTCGCTAGGACAGGGGGCTGCTAGTAATGAAAAACTGTTTTTT. Translating gives CASSSLGQGAASNEKLFF. The chain combines TRBV7-9 with TRBJ1-4; 11 bases are shared with TRBD1. Trimming removed 4 bases from V and 4 bases from J; junction bases left unmatched: 11. The CDR3 totals 18 residues. Germline CDR1 reads SEHNR; CDR2 reads FQNEAQ (reference sequence).

The chain recombines TRBV3-1 (or the pseudogene TRBV3-2) with TRBJ1-5, with D possibly TRBD1 on 5 matching bases. CDR1 is LGHDT, CDR2 YNNKEL, per germline (reference sequence). Trimming took 4 bases from V and 0 from J, leaving 7 bases between them. This CDR3 is built from 14 residues. CDR3 amino acids: CASSRQPSNQPQHF. The CDR3 bases are TGTGCCAGCAGCCGACAGCCTAGCAATCAGCCCCAGCATTTT.

This chain uses TRBV9 with TRBJ2-7; possibly TRBD1 for D (6 bases). V lost 5 bases, J lost 3 bases, and 9 bases lay in between. There are 12 residues in the CDR3. Germline V CDR1 and CDR2: SGDLS, YYNGEE. The CDR3 bases are TGTGCCAGCAGTTCGGACAGCTACGAGCAGTACTTC. This gives the protein CASSSDSYEQYF.

This chain connects TRBV5-1 to TRBJ2-5; 9 bases are shared with TRBD1. CDR1 is SGHRS, CDR2 YFSETQ, per germline. The trim removed 6 bases at V and 5 bases at J, leaving 8 bases unmatched. This CDR3 has 14 residues. The CDR3 reads CASTLVGTGETQYF. The CDR3, as DNA: TGCGCCAGCACCCTAGTCGGGACAGGGGAGACCCAGTACTTC.

This clone was recorded only once. The chain links TRBV5-1 to TRBJ1-3; D unresolved. CDR1 is SGHRS, CDR2 YFSETQ, per germline. The CDR3 runs 16 residues. Between the trimmed V and J ends, which lost 0 bases and 2 bases, there was a span of 12 bases. CDR3 DNA: TGCGCCAGCAGCTTGGAAGGGTCAGGCGCTGGAAACACCATATATTTT. This translates into CASSLEGSGAGNTIYF.

V and J are TRBV2 and TRBJ1-1, with D uncertain. Germline V CDR1 and CDR2: SNHLY, FYNNEI. Trimming stripped 2 bases from V and 0 bases from J, with 10 bases between. The CDR3 is 15 amino acids. The CDR3 sequence: CASSETGRVNTEAFF. CDR3 DNA sequence: TGTGCCAGCAGTGAAACCGGACGGGTGAACACTGAAGCTTTCTTT.

The chain has TRBV6-1 and TRBJ2-7; D may be TRBD1 (6 bases). V lost 2 bases, J lost 7 bases, and 12 bases lay in between. Germline CDR1 MNHNS, CDR2 SASEGT. The CDR3 extends over 13 amino acids. DNA for the CDR3: TGTGCCAGCAGTGAACTACAGGGTTGGGAGCAGTACTTC. Translation gives CASSELQGWEQYF.

The chain links TRBV7-9 to TRBJ2-2; a weak D match, TRBD1 (6 bases). Germline CDR1 is SEHNR and CDR2 is FQNEAQ (reference sequence). The CDR3 runs to 15 residues. V was cut by 2 bases and J by 1 base, with 8 bases left in between. CDR3 sequence: CASSLTGRNTGELFF. CDR3 coding DNA: TGTGCCAGCAGCTTAACAGGGCGGAACACCGGGGAGCTGTTTTTT.

The chain has TRBV11-1 and TRBJ2-1; D unresolved. The CDR3 sequence is 15 residues long. The V gene lost 1 base and the J gene lost 0 bases, with 7 bases spanning the gap. Looked up from germline, CDR1 is SGHAT and CDR2 is FQDESV (reference sequence). DNA for the CDR3: TGTGCCAGCAGCTTAGTCGTAAGCTCCTACAATGAGCAGTTCTTC. Translated, it gives CASSLVVSSYNEQFF.

V and J are TRBV4-1 and TRBJ2-7; 8 nucleotides line up with TRBD1. Trimming at V came to 1 base and at J to 2 bases, leaving 16 bases not matched to a gene. CDR3 length equals 19 residues. The germline CDR1 and CDR2 sequences are MGHRA and YSYEKL. This CDR3 is CASSQGVPQGARLTYEQYF. Written as DNA, the CDR3 is TGCGCCAGCAGCCAAGGGGTACCTCAGGGGGCGAGACTAACCTACGAGCAGTACTTC.

This chain links TRBV27 with TRBJ2-1; D call uncertain. Trimming shortened V by 4 bases and J by 0 bases, and 10 bases separated the two germline ends. The CDR3 has 15 amino acids. Germline V CDR1 and CDR2: MNHEY, SMNVEV (reference sequence). DNA for the CDR3: TGTGCCAGCAGTTCTTCTAGTTCCTCCTACAATGAGCAGTTCTTC. Translated, it gives CASSSSSSSYNEQFF.

The chain has TRBV18 and TRBJ1-6; D gene unclear. V lost 1 base and J 0 bases, leaving 7 bases between the germline ends. CDR3 size: 16 residues. Germline loops: CDR1 KGHSH, CDR2 LQKENI. CDR3 protein: CASSPQASSYNSPLHF. DNA of the CDR3: TGTGCCAGCTCACCACAGGCGAGCTCCTATAATTCACCCCTCCACTTT.

V is TRBV5-4 and J is TRBJ2-2, with no clear D. Trimming pared 3 bases from V and 6 bases from J, leaving 6 bases between. Germline CDR1 and CDR2: SGHNT and YYREEE (reference sequence). This CDR3 contains 12 residues. CDR3 bases: TGTGCCAGCAGCTCAGGATCCGGGGAGCTGTTTTTT. Its protein product is CASSSGSGELFF.

This clone was found once. The chain employs TRBV7-2 and TRBJ2-5; a possible D gene is TRBD2 (6 bases). This CDR3 region has 15 residues. V was shortened by 5 bases and J by 6 bases, with 19 bases between the two germline ends. Germline loops: CDR1 SGHTA, CDR2 FQGNSA. CDR3 loop: CASSPEGRGGKTQYF. CDR3 DNA: TGTGCCAGCAGCCCAGAAGGTAGGGGAGGAAAGACCCAGTACTTC. The entire variable domain, with the rest obtained from reference TRBV7-2 and TRBJ2-5, is as follows: GAGVSQSPSNKVTEKGKDVELRCDPISGHTALYWYRQSLGQGLEFLIYFQGNSAPDKSGLPSDRFSAERTGGSVSTLTIQRTQQEDSAVYLCASSPEGRGGKTQYFGPGTRLLVL.